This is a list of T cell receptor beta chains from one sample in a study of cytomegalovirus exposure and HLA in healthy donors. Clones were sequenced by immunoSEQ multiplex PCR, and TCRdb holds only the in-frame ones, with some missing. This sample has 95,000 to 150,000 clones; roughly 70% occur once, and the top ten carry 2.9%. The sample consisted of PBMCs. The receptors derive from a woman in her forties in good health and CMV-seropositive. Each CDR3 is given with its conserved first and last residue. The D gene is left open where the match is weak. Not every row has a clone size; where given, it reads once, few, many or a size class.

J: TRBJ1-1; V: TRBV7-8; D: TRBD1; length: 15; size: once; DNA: TGTGCCAGCAGCCCCAAGACAGGGCCGAACACTGAAGCTTTCTTT; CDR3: CASSPKTGPNTEAFF
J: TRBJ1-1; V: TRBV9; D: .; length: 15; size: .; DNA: TGTGCCAGCAGCGTAGATATAGCCATGAACACTGAAGCTTTCTTT; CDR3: CASSVDIAMNTEAFF
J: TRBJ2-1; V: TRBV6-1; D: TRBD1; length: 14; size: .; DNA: TGTGCCAGCAGTGAAGTGGAGGACAGGGGTGCGCAGTTCTTC; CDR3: CASSEVEDRGAQFF
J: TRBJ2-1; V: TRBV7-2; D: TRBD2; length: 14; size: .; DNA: TGTGCCAGCAGCTCGCGGGAGGGCCGAAATGAGCAGTTCTTC; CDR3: CASSSREGRNEQFF
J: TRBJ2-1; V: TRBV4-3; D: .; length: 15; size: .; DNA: TGCGCCAGCAGCCCCGATAGATTTGTATACAATGAGCAGTTCTTC; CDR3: CASSPDRFVYNEQFF
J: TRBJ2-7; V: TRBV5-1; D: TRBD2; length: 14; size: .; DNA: TGCGCCAGCAGCTTGAGAGCGGGAGGAAGAGAGCAGTACTTC; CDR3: CASSLRAGGREQYF
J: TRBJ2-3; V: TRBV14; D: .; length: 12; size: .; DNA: TGTGCCAGCAGCCAAGTTGTGACATCGCAGTATTTT; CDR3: CASSQVVTSQYF
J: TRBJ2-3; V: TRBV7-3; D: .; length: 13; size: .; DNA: TGTGCCAGCAGCTTGACACACACAGATACGCAGTATTTT; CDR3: CASSLTHTDTQYF
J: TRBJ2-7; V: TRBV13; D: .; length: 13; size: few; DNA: TGTGCCAGCCGGCTCCAGGGCGGTGCCGAGCAGTACTTC; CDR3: CASRLQGGAEQYF
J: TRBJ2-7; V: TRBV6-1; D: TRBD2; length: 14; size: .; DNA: TGTGCCATATTAGCGGGAGGCCTCTTCGGAGAGCAGTACTTC; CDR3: CAILAGGLFGEQYF
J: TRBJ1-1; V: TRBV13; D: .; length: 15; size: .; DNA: TGTGCCAGCAGTCCAGGACACACCGAGAAAACTGAAGCTTTCTTT; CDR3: CASSPGHTEKTEAFF
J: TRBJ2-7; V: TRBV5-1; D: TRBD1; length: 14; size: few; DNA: TGCGCCAGCAGCTTGGTCGTGGCAGGGGGCGAGCAGTACTTC; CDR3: CASSLVVAGGEQYF
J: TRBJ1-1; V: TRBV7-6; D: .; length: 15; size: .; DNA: TGTGCCAGCAGTGGGCGGGGGGACCGGAACACTGAAGCTTTCTTT; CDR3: CASSGRGDRNTEAFF
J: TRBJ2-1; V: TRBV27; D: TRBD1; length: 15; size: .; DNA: TGTGCCAGCAGTTACGACAGGGGCTCCTACAATGAGCAGTTCTTC; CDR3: CASSYDRGSYNEQFF
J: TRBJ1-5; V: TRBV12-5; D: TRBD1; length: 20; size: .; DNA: TGTGCTAGTGGTTTGGTACTTCAAACAGGGGGCGCGGGTAGCAATCAGCCCCAGCATTTT; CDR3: CASGLVLQTGGAGSNQPQHF
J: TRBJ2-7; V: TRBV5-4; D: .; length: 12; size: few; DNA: TGTGCCAGCAGCTTGGGAGTTGGCGAGCAGTACTTC; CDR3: CASSLGVGEQYF
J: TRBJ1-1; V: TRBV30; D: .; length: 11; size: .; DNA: TGTGCCTGTGACAAGTACACTGAAGCTTTCTTT; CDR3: CACDKYTEAFF
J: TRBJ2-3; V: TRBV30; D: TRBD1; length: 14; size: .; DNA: TGTGCCTGGGGAGGCGACAGGGGGCTTGATACGCAGTATTTT; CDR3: CAWGGDRGLDTQYF
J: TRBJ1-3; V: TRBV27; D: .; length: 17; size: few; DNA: TGTGCCAGCAGTCCCCGACGACTGACGAACTCTGGAAACACCATATATTTT; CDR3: CASSPRRLTNSGNTIYF
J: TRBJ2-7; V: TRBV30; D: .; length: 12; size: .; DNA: TGTGCCTGGGCCACAGGGTCCCACGAGCAGTACTTC; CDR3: CAWATGSHEQYF